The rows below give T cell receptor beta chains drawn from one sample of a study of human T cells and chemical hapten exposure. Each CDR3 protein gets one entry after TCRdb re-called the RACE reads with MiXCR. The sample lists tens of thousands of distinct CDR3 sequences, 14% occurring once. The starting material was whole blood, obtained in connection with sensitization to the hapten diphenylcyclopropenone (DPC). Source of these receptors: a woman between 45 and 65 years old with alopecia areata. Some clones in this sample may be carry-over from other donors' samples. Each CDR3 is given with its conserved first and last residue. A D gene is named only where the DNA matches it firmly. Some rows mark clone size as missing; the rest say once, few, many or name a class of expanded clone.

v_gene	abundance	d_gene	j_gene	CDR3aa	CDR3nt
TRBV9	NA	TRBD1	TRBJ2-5	CASSAGTGGIDLETQYF	TGTGCCAGCAGCGCTGGGACAGGAGGTATTGATTTGGAGACCCAGTACTTC
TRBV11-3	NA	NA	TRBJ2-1	CASSYPPRNEQFF	TGTGCCAGCAGTTACCCCCCCCGCAATGAGCAGTTCTTC
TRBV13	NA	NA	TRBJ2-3	CASSLSPVRHLYF	TGTGCCAGCAGCTTATCTCCGGTCCGTCATCTGTATTTT
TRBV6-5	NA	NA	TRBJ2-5	CASITGASGTQYF	TGTGCCAGCATTACCGGGGCCTCCGGGACCCAGTACTTC
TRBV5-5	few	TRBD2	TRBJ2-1	CASSSLAGGYNEQFF	TGTGCCAGCAGCTCCCTAGCGGGGGGCTACAATGAGCAGTTCTTC
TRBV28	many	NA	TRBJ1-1	CASSLGALNTEAFF	TGTGCCAGCAGTTTAGGGGCGTTGAACACTGAAGCTTTCTTT
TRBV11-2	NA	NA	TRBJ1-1	CASSFGMPGHNTEAFF	TGTGCCAGCAGCTTCGGAATGCCGGGGCACAACACTGAAGCTTTCTTT
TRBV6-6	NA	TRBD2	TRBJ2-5	CASSKPTSGRHQETQYF	TGTGCCAGCAGTAAGCCGACTAGCGGGAGGCACCAAGAGACCCAGTACTTC
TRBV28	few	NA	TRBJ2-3	CASRHLDDTQYF	TGTGCCAGCAGACACTTAGATGATACGCAGTATTTT
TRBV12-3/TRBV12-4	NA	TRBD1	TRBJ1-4	CASSFDRGNEKLFF	TGTGCCAGCAGTTTTGACAGGGGAAATGAAAAACTGTTTTTT